The 5 T cell receptor beta chains below all came from one sample that was sequenced in a study of cytomegalovirus exposure and HLA in healthy donors. Sequencing used immunoSEQ multiplex PCR; TCRdb keeps in-frame clones, though not all of them. Found here are under 95,000 clones, 90% to 95% of them singletons; the top ten hold 2.1%. Source material: PBMCs. The receptors derive from a woman aged 18-29 years in good health and CMV-seronegative.

The chain has TRBV5-6 and TRBJ1-5, with 7 nucleotides matching TRBD1. Germline V gene data show CDR1 as SGHDT and CDR2 as YYEEEE. CDR3 size: 17 residues. After removal of 2 bases from V and 3 bases from J, the junction contained 11 bases not matched to a gene. This chain's CDR3 is CASSFWTGIINNQPQHF. DNA of the CDR3: TGTGCCAGCAGCTTTTGGACAGGAATTATAAACAATCAGCCCCAGCATTTT.

This chain links TRBV9 with TRBJ1-3, with TRBD1 matching 7 bases. This CDR3 spans 16 amino acids. Germline-derived CDR1 and CDR2 are SGDLS and YYNGEE. The junction had 8 bases not matched to a gene; V was cut back by 1 base and J by 4 bases. The CDR3 region has the DNA TGTGCCAGCAGCGTATCTACCGGGACAGCCGGAAACACCATATATTTT. It is translated as CASSVSTGTAGNTIYF. The full variable domain, with the rest looked up from reference TRBV9 and TRBJ1-3, is DSGVTQTPKHLITATGQRVTLRCSPRSGDLSVYWYQQSLDQGLQFLIQYYNGEERAKGNILERFSAQQFPDLHSELNLSSLELGDSALYFCASSVSTGTAGNTIYFGEGSWLTVV.

The rearrangement joins TRBV6-5 to TRBJ1-4, with TRBD1 identical over 7 bases. The CDR3 is 15 residues long. Germline loops: CDR1 MNHEY, CDR2 SVGAGI. With V trimmed by 10 bases and J by 0 bases, 8 bases remained unmatched. The CDR3 bases are TGTGCCATAACAAGACAGGGAGCAACTAATGAAAAACTGTTTTTT. It specifies CAITRQGATNEKLFF.

The rearrangement joins TRBV5-4 to TRBJ2-3; D ambiguous. Germline CDR1 SGHNT, CDR2 YYREEE (reference sequence). The V gene lost 4 bases and the J gene lost 0 bases, with 9 bases spanning the gap. The CDR3 consists of 14 residues. CDR3 in DNA: TGTGCCAGCAGCCGAATCGGGAGCACAGATACGCAGTATTTT. Its protein product is CASSRIGSTDTQYF. The variable domain in full, with the rest retrieved from reference TRBV5-4 and TRBJ2-3, is ETGVTQSPTHLIKTRGQQVTLRCSSQSGHNTVSWYQQALGQGPQFIFQYYREEENGRGNFPPRFSGLQFPNYSSELNVNALELDDSALYLCASSRIGSTDTQYFGPGTRLTVL.

The V and J genes are TRBV5-1 and TRBJ2-1; 12 bases line up with TRBD1. Unmatched junction bases numbered 14, after V lost 4 bases and J lost 0 bases. The germline CDR1 and CDR2 sequences are SGHRS and YFSETQ. This CDR3 contains 20 residues. CDR3 loop: CASSPREGQGARFSYNEQFF. The CDR3 DNA sequence: TGCGCCAGCAGCCCCCGCGAGGGACAGGGGGCGAGGTTCTCCTACAATGAGCAGTTCTTC.